This record covers a single T cell receptor beta chain. These data come from a study of OX40 agonist ivuxolimab in advanced cancers. The V gene's germline CDR1 is SNHLY and CDR2 FYNNEI. This CDR3 has 15 residues. V lost 6 bases, J lost 5 bases, and 9 bases stayed unmatched. Method: immunoSEQ multiplex PCR; TCRdb's copy keeps in-frame clones and lacks some. The sample has roughly 48,000 clones; approximately 85% are singletons. The source is an adult with an advanced solid tumor such as melanoma, head and neck, liver or kidney cancer. Sequences were derived from CD4+ or CD8+ T cells sorted from blood, sampled in a trial of the OX40 agonist ivuxolimab. The chain couples TRBV2 to TRBJ1-4; 7 bases fit TRBD1. In nucleotides, the CDR3 is TGTGCCAGCAGCGTTAGACAGGGCTTAAATGAAAAACTGTTTTTT. Amino acid sequence: CASSVRQGLNEKLFF.